The source of this T cell receptor (beta chain) is a study of blood T cell repertoires in COVID-19. At the level of the study: COVID-19 samples from acute and convalescent phases originated in the United States, Italy and Spain.

In terms of age and location, participants ranged from roughly 18 to 100 years and lived in about two dozen US areas. Assay used: immunoSEQ multiplex PCR; TCRdb lists only in-frame clones, some missing. Here the sample spans hundreds of thousands of clones, 83% being singletons. The CDR3 covers 17 residues. Per germline, CDR1 SGHDN and CDR2 FVKESK. J was trimmed by 0 bases and V by 1 base; bases with no gene match: 4. The chain uses TRBV14 and TRBJ2-1; 9 bases agree with TRBD2. This TCR was sampled from a woman in her forties or fifties who had been exposed to COVID-19. The sequenced material came from PBMCs or T cells enriched from blood (not recorded which). CDR3 region: CASSQGAGGSSYNEQFF. CDR3 DNA sequence: TGTGCCAGCAGCCAAGGGGCGGGGGGGAGCTCCTACAATGAGCAGTTCTTC.